This record covers a single T cell receptor beta chain. Profiling relied on immunoSEQ multiplex PCR, and the TCRdb table lists in-frame clones only, not all of them. There are about 85,000 clones in the sample; 85% occur only once, and over 3.5% lies in the top ten. This sample is drawn from a study of T cell responses to AZD1222 COVID-19 vaccine. The germline V gene encodes CDR1 SGHTA and CDR2 FQGNSA. The ends lost 4 bases at V and 5 bases at J; junction bases unmatched: 9. This CDR3 is 15 amino acids long. The sequenced sample was peripheral blood, obtained 28 days after the second AZD1222 dose. This clonotype originated in an adult who received the AZD1222 COVID-19 vaccine. This chain joins TRBV7-2 and TRBJ1-2, with 8 positions matching TRBD1. CDR3 sequence (DNA): TGTGCCAGCAGCTCTGACAGGGGTGAGATGTATGGCTACACCTTC. As protein: CASSSDRGEMYGYTF.